The rows below give T cell receptor beta chains drawn from one sample of a study of neoadjuvant anti-PD-1 for oral cavity cancer. Assay used: immunoSEQ multiplex PCR; TCRdb lists only in-frame clones, some missing. The sample yields 37,000 or so clones, about 36% seen once. The sample in question was tumor tissue, obtained after nivolumab (anti-PD-1) treatment. These receptor sequences come from a person aged 40-85 years with oral cavity squamous cell carcinoma. Each CDR3 is given with its conserved first and last residue. Size is omitted from some rows. Given values are once, few, many or a class for expanded clones.

cdr3_aa: CASSFSLSGTEAFF
clone_size: NA
v_call: TRBV27

cdr3_aa: CASSSWDRVKNEQYF
clone_size: NA
v_call: TRBV5-4

cdr3_aa: CASSQPGQPSTDTQYF
clone_size: few
v_call: TRBV7-3

cdr3_aa: CASRRTGRNQPQHF
clone_size: few
v_call: TRBV6-5

cdr3_aa: CASSPPLLETQHF
clone_size: NA
v_call: TRBV7-9

cdr3_aa: CASSKKGLLLNYGYTF
clone_size: NA
v_call: TRBV19

cdr3_aa: CASSPDRQGWYF
clone_size: few
v_call: TRBV7-2

cdr3_aa: CASSEPGLGGYTF
clone_size: NA
v_call: TRBV25-1

cdr3_aa: CASSLGPGPPEQYF
clone_size: NA
v_call: TRBV5-1

cdr3_aa: CASSLWVRTGGLNTEAFF
clone_size: NA
v_call: TRBV5-6

cdr3_aa: CASSGPGQSFSNTGELFF
clone_size: NA
v_call: TRBV5-6

cdr3_aa: CAWSRQGAEQYF
clone_size: few
v_call: TRBV30

cdr3_aa: CASSLQGFKGEKLFF
clone_size: NA
v_call: TRBV5-1

cdr3_aa: CAWNRGDSGNTIYF
clone_size: NA
v_call: TRBV30

cdr3_aa: CASSPPGTGYGYTF
clone_size: many
v_call: TRBV27

cdr3_aa: CASSTAGAAEQFF
clone_size: NA
v_call: TRBV5-1

cdr3_aa: CAIRPQGVDTQYF
clone_size: NA
v_call: TRBV10-3

cdr3_aa: CASSPPSQVEGEKLFF
clone_size: few
v_call: TRBV7-2

cdr3_aa: CASSLNPGQSTDTQYF
clone_size: few
v_call: TRBV18

cdr3_aa: CASRGLYTEAFF
clone_size: NA
v_call: TRBV6-5

cdr3_aa: CASSFFTGSAGANVLTF
clone_size: few
v_call: TRBV27

cdr3_aa: CASSLAQGQPQHF
clone_size: NA
v_call: TRBV2

cdr3_aa: CASSPDGTASNQHF
clone_size: NA
v_call: TRBV18

cdr3_aa: CASSLTHLVEQYF
clone_size: once
v_call: TRBV5-1

cdr3_aa: CASSTRGSGELFF
clone_size: once
v_call: TRBV6-5

cdr3_aa: CASRSLPNSYNEQFF
clone_size: NA
v_call: TRBV28

cdr3_aa: CASSEFGGSYEQYF
clone_size: NA
v_call: TRBV25-1

cdr3_aa: CASSLVGQQYEQYF
clone_size: NA
v_call: TRBV5-1

cdr3_aa: CASSSLRDRGQPQHF
clone_size: few
v_call: TRBV5-5

cdr3_aa: CASSLRLVSGANVLTF
clone_size: NA
v_call: TRBV28

cdr3_aa: CASSLMGRGGHDTQYF
clone_size: NA
v_call: TRBV11-3

cdr3_aa: CASSEAWGRGDGYTF
clone_size: NA
v_call: TRBV6-1

cdr3_aa: CAWSVQIRNYGYTF
clone_size: NA
v_call: TRBV30

cdr3_aa: CASSVEPLAPYEQYF
clone_size: NA
v_call: TRBV9

cdr3_aa: CASCSLAASTDTQYF
clone_size: NA
v_call: TRBV5-1

cdr3_aa: CASSPPSRPNTEAFF
clone_size: NA
v_call: TRBV18

cdr3_aa: CASSFSGREQFF
clone_size: NA
v_call: TRBV6-5

cdr3_aa: CASSYRGDGYTF
clone_size: NA
v_call: TRBV7-9

cdr3_aa: CASRSGGTAPLHF
clone_size: NA
v_call: TRBV6-6

cdr3_aa: CASSSQGDDGYTF
clone_size: NA
v_call: TRBV5-1

cdr3_aa: CATGDRGGEQFF
clone_size: NA
v_call: TRBV27

cdr3_aa: CASSIFSTGYGYTF
clone_size: NA
v_call: TRBV19

cdr3_aa: CASRVADTQYF
clone_size: few
v_call: TRBV10-2